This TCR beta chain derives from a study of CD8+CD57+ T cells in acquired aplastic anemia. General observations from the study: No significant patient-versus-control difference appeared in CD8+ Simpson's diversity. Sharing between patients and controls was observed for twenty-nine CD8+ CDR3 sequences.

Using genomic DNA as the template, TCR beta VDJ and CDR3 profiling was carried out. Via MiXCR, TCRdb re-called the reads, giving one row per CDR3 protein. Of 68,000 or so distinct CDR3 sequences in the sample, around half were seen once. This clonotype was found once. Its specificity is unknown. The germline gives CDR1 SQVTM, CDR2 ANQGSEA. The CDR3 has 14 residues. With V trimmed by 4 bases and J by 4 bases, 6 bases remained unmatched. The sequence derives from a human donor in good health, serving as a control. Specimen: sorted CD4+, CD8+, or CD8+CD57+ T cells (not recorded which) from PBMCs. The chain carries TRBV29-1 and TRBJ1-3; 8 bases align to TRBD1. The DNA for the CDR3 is TGCAGCGTTGTCAGGCAGGGGGCCGGAAACACCATATATTTT. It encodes CSVVRQGAGNTIYF.